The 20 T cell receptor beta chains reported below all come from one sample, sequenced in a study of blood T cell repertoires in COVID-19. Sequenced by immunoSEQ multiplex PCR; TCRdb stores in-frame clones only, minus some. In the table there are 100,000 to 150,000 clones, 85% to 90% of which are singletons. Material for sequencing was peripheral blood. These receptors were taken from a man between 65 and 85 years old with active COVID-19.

In nucleotides, the CDR3 is TGTGCCAGTAGGCTCAGACAGGGCTCCTACGAGCAGTACTTC. Translating gives CASRLRQGSYEQYF. The V call is TRBV19, the J call TRBJ2-7; TRBD1 matches at 7 bases. Germline V CDR1 and CDR2: LNHDA, SQIVND (reference sequence). Trimming took 6 bases from V and 0 from J; bases not matched to a gene: 5. The CDR3 has 14 amino acids.

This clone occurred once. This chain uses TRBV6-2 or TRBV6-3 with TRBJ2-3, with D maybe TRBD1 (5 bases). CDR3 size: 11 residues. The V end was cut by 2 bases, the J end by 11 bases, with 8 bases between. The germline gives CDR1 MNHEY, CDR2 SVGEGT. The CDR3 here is CASSYGARQYF. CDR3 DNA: TGTGCCAGCAGTTACGGGGCCCGGCAGTATTTT.

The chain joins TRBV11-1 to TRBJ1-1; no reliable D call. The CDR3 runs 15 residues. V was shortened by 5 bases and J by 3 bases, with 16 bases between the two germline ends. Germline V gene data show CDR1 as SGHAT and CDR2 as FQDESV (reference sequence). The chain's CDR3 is CASSHSMMEDTEAFF. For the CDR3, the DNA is TGTGCCAGCAGCCACAGTATGATGGAGGACACTGAAGCTTTCTTT.

CDR3 in DNA: TGTGCCACCAGTGAAGGGGGCACCCCTGGAAACACCATATATTTT. Translation: CATSEGGTPGNTIYF. This chain joins TRBV24-1 and TRBJ1-3, with 7 positions matching TRBD1. CDR1 is KGHDR and CDR2 is SFDVKD in the germline V gene. CDR3 length equals 15 residues. The trim removed 4 bases at V and 2 bases at J, leaving 4 bases unmatched.

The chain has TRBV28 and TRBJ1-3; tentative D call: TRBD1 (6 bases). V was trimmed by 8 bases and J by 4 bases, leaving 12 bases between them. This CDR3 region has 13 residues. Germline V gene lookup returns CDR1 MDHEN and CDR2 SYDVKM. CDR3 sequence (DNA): TGTGCCAGCTCAGGCAGGGGCGGAAACACCATATATTTT. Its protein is CASSGRGGNTIYF. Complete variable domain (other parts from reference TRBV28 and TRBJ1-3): DVKVTQSSRYLVKRTGEKVFLECVQDMDHENMFWYRQDPGLGLRLIYFSYDVKMKEKGDIPEGYSVSREKKERFSLILESASTNQTSMYLCASSGRGGNTIYFGEGSWLTVV.

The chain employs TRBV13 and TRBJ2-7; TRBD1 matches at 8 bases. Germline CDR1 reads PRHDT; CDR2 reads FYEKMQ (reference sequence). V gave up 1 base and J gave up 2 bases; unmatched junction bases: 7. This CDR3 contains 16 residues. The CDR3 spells CASSLVQGARAYEQYF. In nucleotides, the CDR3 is TGTGCCAGCAGCTTAGTCCAGGGGGCGCGGGCCTACGAGCAGTACTTC.

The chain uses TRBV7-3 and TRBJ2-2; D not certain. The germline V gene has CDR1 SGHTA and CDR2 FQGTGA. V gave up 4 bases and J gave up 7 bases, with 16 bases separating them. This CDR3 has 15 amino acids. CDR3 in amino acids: CASSSPGLSGGELFF. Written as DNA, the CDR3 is TGTGCCAGCAGCTCCCCCGGGTTGAGTGGCGGGGAGCTGTTTTTT.

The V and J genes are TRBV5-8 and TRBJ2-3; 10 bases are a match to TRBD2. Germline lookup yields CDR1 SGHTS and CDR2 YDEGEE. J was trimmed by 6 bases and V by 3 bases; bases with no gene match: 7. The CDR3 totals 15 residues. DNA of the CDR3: TGTGCCAGCAGCTCCGGGACTAGCGCTTTTGATACGCAGTATTTT. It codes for CASSSGTSAFDTQYF.

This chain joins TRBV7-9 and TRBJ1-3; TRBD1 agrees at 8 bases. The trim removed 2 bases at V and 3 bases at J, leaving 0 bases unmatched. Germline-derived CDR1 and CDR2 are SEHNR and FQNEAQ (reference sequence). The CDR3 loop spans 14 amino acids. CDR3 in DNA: TGTGCCAGCAGCTTAACAGGGGGTGGAAACACCATATATTTT. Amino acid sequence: CASSLTGGGNTIYF.

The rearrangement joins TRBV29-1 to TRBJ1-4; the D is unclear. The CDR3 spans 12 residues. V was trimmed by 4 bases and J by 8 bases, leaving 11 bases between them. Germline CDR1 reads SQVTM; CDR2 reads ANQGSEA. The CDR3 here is CSVARPGEKLFF. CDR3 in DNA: TGCAGCGTTGCGAGGCCCGGGGAAAAACTGTTTTTT.

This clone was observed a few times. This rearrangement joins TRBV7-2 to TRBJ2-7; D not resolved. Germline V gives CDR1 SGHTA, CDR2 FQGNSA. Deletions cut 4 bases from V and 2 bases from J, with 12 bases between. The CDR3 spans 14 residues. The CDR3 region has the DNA TGTGCCAGCAGCTCCAGCGACCCGCCCTACGAGCAGTACTTC. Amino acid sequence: CASSSSDPPYEQYF. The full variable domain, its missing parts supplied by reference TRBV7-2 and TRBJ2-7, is GAGVSQSPSNKVTEKGKDVELRCDPISGHTALYWYRQSLGQGLEFLIYFQGNSAPDKSGLPSDRFSAERTGGSVSTLTIQRTQQEDSAVYLCASSSSDPPYEQYFGPGTRLTVT.

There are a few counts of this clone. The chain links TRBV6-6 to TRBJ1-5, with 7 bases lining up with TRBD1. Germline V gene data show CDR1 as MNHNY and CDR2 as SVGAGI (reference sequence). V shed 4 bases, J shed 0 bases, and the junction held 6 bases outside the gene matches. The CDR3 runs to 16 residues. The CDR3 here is CASSSPTGNSNQPQHF. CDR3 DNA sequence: TGTGCCAGCAGTTCCCCGACAGGGAATAGCAATCAGCCCCAGCATTTT.

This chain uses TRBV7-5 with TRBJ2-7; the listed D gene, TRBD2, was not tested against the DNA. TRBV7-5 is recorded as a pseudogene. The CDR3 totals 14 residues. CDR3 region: CVRSLITKVGEQYF. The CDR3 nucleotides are TGTGTCAGAAGCTTAATTACCAAGGTCGGGGAGCAGTACTTC.

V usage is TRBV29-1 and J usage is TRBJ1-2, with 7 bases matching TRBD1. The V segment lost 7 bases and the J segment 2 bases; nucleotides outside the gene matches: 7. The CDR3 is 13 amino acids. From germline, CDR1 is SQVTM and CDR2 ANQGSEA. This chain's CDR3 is CSATLGQNYGYTF. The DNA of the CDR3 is TGCAGCGCCACCCTGGGACAGAACTATGGCTACACCTTC.

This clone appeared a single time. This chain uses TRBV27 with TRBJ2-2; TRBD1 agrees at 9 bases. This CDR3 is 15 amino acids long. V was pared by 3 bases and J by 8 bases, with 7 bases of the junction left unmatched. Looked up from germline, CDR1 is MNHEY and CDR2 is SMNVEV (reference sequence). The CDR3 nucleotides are TGTGCCAGCAGTTTGGGGACAGGGAAGTGGGGGGAGCTGTTTTTT. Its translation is CASSLGTGKWGELFF.

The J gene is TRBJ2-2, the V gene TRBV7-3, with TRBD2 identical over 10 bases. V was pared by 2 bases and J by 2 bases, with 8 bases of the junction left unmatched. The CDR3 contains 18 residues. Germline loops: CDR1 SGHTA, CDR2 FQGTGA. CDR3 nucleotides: TGTGCCAGCAGCTTATTTGGTCTAGCGGGAGCAAACACCGGGGAGCTGTTTTTT. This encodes CASSLFGLAGANTGELFF.

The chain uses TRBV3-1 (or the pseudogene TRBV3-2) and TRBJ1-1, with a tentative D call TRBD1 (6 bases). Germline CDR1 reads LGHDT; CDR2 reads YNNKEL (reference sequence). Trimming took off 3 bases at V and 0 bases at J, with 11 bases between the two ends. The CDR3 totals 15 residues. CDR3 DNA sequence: TGTGCCAGCAGCCAGTCAGGGGCGCTGAACACTGAAGCTTTCTTT. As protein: CASSQSGALNTEAFF.

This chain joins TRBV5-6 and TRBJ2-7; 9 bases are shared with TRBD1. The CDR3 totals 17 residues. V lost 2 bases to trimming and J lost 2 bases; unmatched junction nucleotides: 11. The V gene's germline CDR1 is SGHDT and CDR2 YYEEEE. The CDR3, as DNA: TGTGCCAGCAGCTTTGGGCCCCCGGGACAGGGCCCCTACGAGCAGTACTTC. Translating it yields CASSFGPPGQGPYEQYF.

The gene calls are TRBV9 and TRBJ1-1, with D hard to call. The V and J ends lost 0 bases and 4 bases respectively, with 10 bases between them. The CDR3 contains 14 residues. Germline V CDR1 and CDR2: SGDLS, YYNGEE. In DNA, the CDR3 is TGTGCCAGCAGCGTAGCCCCGCAGTCCACTGAAGCTTTCTTT. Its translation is CASSVAPQSTEAFF.

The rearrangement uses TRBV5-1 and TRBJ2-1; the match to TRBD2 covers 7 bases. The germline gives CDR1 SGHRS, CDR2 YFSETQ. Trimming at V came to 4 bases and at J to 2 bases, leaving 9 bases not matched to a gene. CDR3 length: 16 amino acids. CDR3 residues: CASSTEASGTYNEQFF. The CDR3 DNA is TGCGCCAGCAGCACGGAGGCTAGCGGAACCTACAATGAGCAGTTCTTC.